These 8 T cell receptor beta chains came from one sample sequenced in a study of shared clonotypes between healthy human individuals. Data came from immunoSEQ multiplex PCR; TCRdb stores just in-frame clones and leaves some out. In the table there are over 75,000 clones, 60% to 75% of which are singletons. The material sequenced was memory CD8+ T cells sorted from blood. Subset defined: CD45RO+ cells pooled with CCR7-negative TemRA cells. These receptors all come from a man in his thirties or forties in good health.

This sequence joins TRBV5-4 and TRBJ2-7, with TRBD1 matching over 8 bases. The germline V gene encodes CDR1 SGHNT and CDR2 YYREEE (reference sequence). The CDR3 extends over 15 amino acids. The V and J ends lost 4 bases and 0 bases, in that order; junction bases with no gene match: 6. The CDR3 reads CASSEHRGSSYEQYF. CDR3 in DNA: TGTGCCAGCAGCGAACACAGGGGGTCCTCCTACGAGCAGTACTTC.

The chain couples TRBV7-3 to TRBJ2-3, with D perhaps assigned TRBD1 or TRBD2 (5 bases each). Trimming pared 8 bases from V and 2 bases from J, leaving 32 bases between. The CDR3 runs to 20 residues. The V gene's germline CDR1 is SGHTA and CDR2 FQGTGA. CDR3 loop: CASRPYGLREGRGTTDTQYF. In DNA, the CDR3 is TGTGCCAGCCGACCTTATGGCCTCAGAGAGGGGAGAGGGACCACAGATACGCAGTATTTT.

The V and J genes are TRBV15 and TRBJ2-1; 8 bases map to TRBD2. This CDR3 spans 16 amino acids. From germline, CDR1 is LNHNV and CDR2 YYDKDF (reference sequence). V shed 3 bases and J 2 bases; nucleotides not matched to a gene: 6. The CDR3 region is CATSRPGGGAYNEQFF. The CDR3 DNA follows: TGTGCCACCAGCAGGCCGGGGGGGGGCGCCTACAATGAGCAGTTCTTC.

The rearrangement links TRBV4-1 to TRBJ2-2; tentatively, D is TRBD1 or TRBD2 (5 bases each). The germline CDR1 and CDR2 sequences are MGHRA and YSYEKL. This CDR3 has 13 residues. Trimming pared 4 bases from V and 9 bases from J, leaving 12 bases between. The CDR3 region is CASSRGVGRELFF. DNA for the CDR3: TGCGCCAGCAGCCGAGGGGTGGGGCGGGAGCTGTTTTTT.

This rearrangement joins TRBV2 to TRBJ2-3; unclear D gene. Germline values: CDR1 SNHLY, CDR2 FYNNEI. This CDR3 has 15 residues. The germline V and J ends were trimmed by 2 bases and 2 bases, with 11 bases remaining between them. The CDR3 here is CASSEQWGNTDTQYF. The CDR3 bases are TGTGCCAGCAGTGAACAGTGGGGTAACACAGATACGCAGTATTTT.

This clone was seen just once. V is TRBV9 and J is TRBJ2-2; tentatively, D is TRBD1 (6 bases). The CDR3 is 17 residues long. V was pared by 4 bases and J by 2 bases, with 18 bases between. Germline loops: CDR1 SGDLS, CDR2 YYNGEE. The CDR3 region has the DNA TGTGCCAGCAGCCAATTAGGAGACAGGCGAAACACCGGGGAGCTGTTTTTT. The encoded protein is CASSQLGDRRNTGELFF.

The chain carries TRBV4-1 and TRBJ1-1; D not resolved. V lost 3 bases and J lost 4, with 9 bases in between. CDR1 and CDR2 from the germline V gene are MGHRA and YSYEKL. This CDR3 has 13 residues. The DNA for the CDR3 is TGCGCCAGCAGCCATCTTCTCGGCACTGAAGCTTTCTTT. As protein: CASSHLLGTEAFF.

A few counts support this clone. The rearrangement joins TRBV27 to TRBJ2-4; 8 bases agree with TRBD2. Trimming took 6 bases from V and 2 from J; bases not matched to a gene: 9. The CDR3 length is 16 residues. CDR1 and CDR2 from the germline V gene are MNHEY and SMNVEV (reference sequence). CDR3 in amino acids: CASRAGRGATKNIQYF. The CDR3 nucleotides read TGTGCCAGCAGGGCGGGGCGGGGGGCCACCAAAAACATTCAGTACTTC.